The TCR beta chain described here comes from a study of blood T cell repertoires in COVID-19. Whole-study context: There were acute and convalescent COVID-19 samples, and they came from the United States, Italy and Spain. T cells, B-cell-depleted T cells, or PBMCs provided the cDNA or gDNA that served as material.

In the authors' workflow: Nucleated cell counts were estimated from reference gene primer amplification. The assay was immunoSEQ multiplex PCR, and TCRdb's table has in-frame clones only and misses some. The V and J calls and clone size are taken from that table; D and trimming were inferred from the DNA. This sample has fewer than 350,000 clones, with around 84% found just once. In Cohort 3, a recovered donor had either two negative PCRs, clearance, or symptom resolution. Trimming removed 3 bases from V and 3 bases from J; junction bases left unmatched: 3. Germline CDR1 is SGHRS and CDR2 is YFSETQ. The CDR3 covers 14 residues.

Specimen: PBMCs or T cells enriched from blood (not recorded which). This chain links TRBV5-1 with TRBJ2-7; 10 bases agree with TRBD1. The TCR was taken from a woman aged 45 to 65 who had recovered from COVID-19. CDR3 residues: CASSSGTGDYEQYF. CDR3 coding DNA: TGCGCCAGCAGCTCGGGGACAGGGGACTACGAGCAGTACTTC.